This T cell receptor (beta chain) was sequenced for a study of blood T cell repertoires in COVID-19. Trimming shortened V by 8 bases and J by 4 bases, and 15 bases separated the two germline ends. This CDR3 spans 15 amino acids. CDR1 LNHNV and CDR2 YYDKDF come from the germline V gene (reference sequence). Here immunoSEQ multiplex PCR was the method, and the copy in TCRdb shows in-frame clones only, minus some. The sample carries 250,000 to 300,000 clones, about 86% recorded once. The sequencing sample was made of PBMCs or T cells enriched from blood (not recorded which). V usage is TRBV15 and J usage is TRBJ1-6; D gene unclear. The sequence came from a man aged 25-45 years with acute COVID-19. CDR3 coding DNA: TGTGCCACCGGAGCTTCGGCAGCTTATAATTCACCCCTCCACTTT. Translation gives CATGASAAYNSPLHF.